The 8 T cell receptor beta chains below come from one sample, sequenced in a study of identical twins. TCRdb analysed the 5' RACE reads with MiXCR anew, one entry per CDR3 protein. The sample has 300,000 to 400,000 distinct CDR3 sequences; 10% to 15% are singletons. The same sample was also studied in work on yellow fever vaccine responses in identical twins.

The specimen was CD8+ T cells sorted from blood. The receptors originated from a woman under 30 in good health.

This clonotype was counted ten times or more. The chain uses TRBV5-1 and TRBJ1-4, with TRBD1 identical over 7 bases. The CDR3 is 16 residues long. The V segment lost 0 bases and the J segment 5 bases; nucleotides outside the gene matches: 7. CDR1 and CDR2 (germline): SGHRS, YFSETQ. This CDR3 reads CASSLGEGTVNEKLFF. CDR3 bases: TGCGCCAGCAGCTTGGGGGAGGGGACAGTCAATGAAAAACTGTTTTTT.

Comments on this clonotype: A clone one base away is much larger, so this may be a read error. CDR3 DNA: TGTGCCAGCATCCAAGGCAAGAAGCGGGATACCTACAATGAGCAGTTCTTC. This codes for CASIQGKKRDTYNEQFF. J is TRBJ2-1 and V is TRBV4-2; TRBD2 agrees at 7 bases. Germline V gives CDR1 LGHNA, CDR2 YNFKEQ. The CDR3 runs to 17 residues.

CDR3 amino acids: CASSEEGMLGPSGANVLTF. CDR3 in DNA: TGTGCCAGCAGTGAAGAAGGGATGTTAGGGCCCTCTGGGGCCAACGTCCTGACTTTC. V usage is TRBV6-1 and J usage is TRBJ2-6; D remains ambiguous. The CDR3 has 19 residues. V dropped 1 base and J dropped 0 bases, with 16 bases sitting between them. CDR1 and CDR2 (germline): MNHNS, SASEGT.

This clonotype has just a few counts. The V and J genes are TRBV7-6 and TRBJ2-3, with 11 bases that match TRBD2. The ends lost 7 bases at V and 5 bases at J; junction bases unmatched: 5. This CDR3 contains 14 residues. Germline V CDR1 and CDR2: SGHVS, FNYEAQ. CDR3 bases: TGTGCCAGCAACGTAGCGGGGGGGCAAGATACGCAGTATTTT. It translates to CASNVAGGQDTQYF.

The DNA for the CDR3 is TGCGCCAGCAGCCACTCCGGAGACGCGGACGTTGGCTACACCTTC. This translates into CASSHSGDADVGYTF. V is TRBV4-1 and J is TRBJ1-2; no clear D. CDR1 and CDR2 (germline): MGHRA, YSYEKL. The CDR3 is 15 residues long. V lost 3 bases and J 7 bases, leaving 18 bases between the germline ends.

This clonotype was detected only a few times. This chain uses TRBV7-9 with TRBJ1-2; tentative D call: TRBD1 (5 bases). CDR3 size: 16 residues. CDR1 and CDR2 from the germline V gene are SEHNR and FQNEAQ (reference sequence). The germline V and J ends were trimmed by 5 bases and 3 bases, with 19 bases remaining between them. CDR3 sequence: CASSPPGGIKDYGYTF. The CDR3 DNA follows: TGTGCCAGCAGCCCCCCCGGGGGAATTAAGGACTATGGCTACACCTTC.

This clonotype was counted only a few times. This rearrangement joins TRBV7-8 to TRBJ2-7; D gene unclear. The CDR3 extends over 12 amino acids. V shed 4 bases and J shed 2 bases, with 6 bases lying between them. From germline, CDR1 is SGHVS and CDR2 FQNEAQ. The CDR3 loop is CASSSDPYEQYV. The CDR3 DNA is TGTGCCAGCAGCTCGGACCCCTACGAGCAGTACGTC.

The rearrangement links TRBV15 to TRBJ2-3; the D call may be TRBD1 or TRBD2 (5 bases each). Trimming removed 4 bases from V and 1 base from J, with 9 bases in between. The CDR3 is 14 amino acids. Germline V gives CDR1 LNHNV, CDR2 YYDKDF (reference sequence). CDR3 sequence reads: CATSKGTGTDTQYF. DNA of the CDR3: TGTGCCACCAGCAAAGGGACCGGCACAGATACGCAGTATTTT.